What follows describes a single T cell receptor beta chain. No antigen is known for it. Random hexamers primed reverse transcription of about 0.5 to 1 ug RNA. TCR beta CDR3 was amplified by immunoSEQ multiplex PCR. This amplification extended across 54 Vbeta and 13 Jbeta segments. Each CDR3 protein is one row after TCRdb ran MiXCR on the immunoSEQ multiplex PCR reads. The sample has some 200,000 distinct CDR3 sequences, roughly nine tenths seen once. The data originate from a study of CD8 T cells in Susac syndrome. With 4 bases clipped from V and 9 bases from J, the junction kept 5 bases outside the gene matches. Germline loops: CDR1 PRHDT, CDR2 FYEKMQ (reference sequence). There are 14 residues in the CDR3. General observations from the study: The authors acknowledged that the study's TCR sequencing and HLA analysis involved relatively few individuals.

The sequenced target, TCR beta, came from blood CD8+ and CD4+ T cells. TEMRA cells were FACS-enriched, while CD8+ and CD4+ T cells were negatively isolated. The J gene is TRBJ2-1, the V gene TRBV13, with 11 bases lining up with TRBD2. Input material: CD8+ T cells from PBMCs. This TCR derives from a human donor with multiple sclerosis. The CDR3 nucleotides read TGTGCCAGCAGCTCACCGGGACTAGCGGCTGAGCAGTTCTTC. Translated, it gives CASSSPGLAAEQFF.